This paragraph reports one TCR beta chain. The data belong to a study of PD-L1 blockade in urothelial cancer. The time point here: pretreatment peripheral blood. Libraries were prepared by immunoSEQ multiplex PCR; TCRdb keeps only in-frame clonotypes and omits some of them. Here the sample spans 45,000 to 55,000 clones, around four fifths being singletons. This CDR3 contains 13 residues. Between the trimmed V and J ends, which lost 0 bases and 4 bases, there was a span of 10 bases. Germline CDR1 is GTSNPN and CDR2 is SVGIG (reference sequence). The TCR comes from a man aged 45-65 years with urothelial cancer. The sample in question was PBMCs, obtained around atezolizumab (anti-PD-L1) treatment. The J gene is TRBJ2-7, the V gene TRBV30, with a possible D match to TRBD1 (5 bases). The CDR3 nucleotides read TGTGCCTGGAGTGTCGCGACAGCGTACGAGCAGTACTTC. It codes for CAWSVATAYEQYF. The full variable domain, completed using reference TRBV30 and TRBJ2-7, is SQTIHQWPATLVQPVGSPLSLECTVEGTSNPNLYWYRQAAGRGLQLLFYSVGIGQISSEVPQNLSASRPQDRQFILSSKKLLLSDSGFYLCAWSVATAYEQYFGPGTRLTVT.